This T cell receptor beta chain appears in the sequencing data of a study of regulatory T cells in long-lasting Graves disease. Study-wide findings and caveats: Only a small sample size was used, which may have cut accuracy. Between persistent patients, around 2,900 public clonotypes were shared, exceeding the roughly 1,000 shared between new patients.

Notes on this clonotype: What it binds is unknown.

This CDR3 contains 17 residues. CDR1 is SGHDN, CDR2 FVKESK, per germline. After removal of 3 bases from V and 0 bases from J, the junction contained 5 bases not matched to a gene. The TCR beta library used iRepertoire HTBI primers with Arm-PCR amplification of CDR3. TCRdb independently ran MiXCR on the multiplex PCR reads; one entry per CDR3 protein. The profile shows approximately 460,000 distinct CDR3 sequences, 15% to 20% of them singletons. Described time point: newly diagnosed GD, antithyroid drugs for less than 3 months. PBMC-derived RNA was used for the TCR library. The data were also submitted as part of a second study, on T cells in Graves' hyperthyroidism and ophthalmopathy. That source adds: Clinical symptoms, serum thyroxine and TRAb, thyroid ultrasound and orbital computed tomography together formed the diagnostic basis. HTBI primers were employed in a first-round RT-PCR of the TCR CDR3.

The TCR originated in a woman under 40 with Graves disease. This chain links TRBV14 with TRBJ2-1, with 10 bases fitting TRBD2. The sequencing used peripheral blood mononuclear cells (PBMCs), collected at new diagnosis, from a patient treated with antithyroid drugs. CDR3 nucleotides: TGTGCCAGCAGCCAGGCCAGACTAGCGGGCTCCTACAATGAGCAGTTCTTC. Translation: CASSQARLAGSYNEQFF.